This T cell receptor (beta chain) was observed in a study of blood T cell repertoires in COVID-19. Study-wide background: Samples of COVID-19 (acute and convalescent) were obtained from the United States, Italy and Spain. From T cells, B-cell-depleted T cells, or PBMCs came the material, which was cDNA or gDNA.

This CDR3 is 14 amino acids long. CDR1 is SSHAT and CDR2 is FNYEAQ in the germline V gene (reference sequence). Participants spanned ages 18 to 89 years and resided in some 22 US areas. With regard to this clone: The germline gene is not matched at one end of the junction; a read error may be the cause.

In the original analysis: Estimation of nucleated cell counts was performed using reference gene primer amplification. The table came from immunoSEQ multiplex PCR; TCRdb's copy has only in-frame clones and leaves some out. V, J and clone size reflect that table, while D and trimming were determined from the DNA. The sample has approximately 170,000 clones, 80% to 85% seen once. J is TRBJ2-2 and V is TRBV7-7; D perhaps matches TRBD1 (6 bases). This clonotype originated in a woman aged 45-65 years who had recovered from COVID-19. The sample comprised PBMCs or T cells enriched from blood (not recorded which). The CDR3 loop reads CASSLVQGYGELFF. In DNA, the CDR3 is TGTGCTAGCAGCCTCGTTCAGGGGTACGGGGAGCTGTTTTTT.